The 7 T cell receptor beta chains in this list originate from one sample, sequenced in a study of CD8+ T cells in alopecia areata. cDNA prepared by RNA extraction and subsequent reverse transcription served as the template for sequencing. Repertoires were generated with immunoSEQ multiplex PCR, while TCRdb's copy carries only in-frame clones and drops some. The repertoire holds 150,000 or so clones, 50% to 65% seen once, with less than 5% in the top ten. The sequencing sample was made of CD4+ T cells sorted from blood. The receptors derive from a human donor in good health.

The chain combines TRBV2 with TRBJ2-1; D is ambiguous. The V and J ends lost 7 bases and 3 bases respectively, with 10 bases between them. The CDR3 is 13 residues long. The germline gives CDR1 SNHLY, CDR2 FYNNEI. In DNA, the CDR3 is TGTGCCAGCATACCCTTTTTCTACAATGAGCAGTTCTTC. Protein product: CASIPFFYNEQFF.

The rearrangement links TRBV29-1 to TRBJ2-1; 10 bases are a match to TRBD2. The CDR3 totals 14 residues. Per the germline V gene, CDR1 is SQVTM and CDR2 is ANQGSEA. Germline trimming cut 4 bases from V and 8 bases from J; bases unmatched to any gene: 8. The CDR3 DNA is TGCAGCGTTGTAGCGGGAGGCCGCGGGGATGAGCAGTTCTTC. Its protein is CSVVAGGRGDEQFF.

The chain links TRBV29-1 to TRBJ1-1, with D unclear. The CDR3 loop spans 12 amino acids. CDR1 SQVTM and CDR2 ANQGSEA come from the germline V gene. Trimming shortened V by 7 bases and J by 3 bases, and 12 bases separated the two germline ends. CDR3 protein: CSARAQYTEAFF. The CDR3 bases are TGCAGCGCTAGGGCTCAATACACTGAAGCTTTCTTT.

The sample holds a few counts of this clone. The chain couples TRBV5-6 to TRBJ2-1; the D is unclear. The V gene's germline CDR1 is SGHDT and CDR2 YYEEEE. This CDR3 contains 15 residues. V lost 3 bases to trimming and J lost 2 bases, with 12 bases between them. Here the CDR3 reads CASSSRYNPYNEQFF. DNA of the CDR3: TGTGCCAGCAGCTCGCGGTACAACCCCTACAATGAGCAGTTCTTC.

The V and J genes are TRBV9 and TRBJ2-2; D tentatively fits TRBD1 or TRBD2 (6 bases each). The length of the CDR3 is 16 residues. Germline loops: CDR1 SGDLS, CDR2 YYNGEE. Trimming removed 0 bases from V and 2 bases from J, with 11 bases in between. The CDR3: CASSVGQGTNTGELFF. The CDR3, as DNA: TGTGCCAGCAGCGTAGGCCAGGGGACTAACACCGGGGAGCTGTTTTTT.

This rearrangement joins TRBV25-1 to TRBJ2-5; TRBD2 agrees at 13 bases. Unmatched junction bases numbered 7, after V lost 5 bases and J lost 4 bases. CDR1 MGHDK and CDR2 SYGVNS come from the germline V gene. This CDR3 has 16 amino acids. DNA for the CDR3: TGTGCCAGCAGTCTGGGACTAGCGGGATTGCGAGAGACCCAGTACTTC. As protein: CASSLGLAGLRETQYF.

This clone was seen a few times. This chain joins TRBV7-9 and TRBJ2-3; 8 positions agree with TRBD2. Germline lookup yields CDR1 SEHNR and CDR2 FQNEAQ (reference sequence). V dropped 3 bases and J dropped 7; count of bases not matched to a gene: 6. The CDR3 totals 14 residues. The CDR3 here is CASSFGASGYTQYF. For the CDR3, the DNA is TGTGCCAGCAGCTTCGGGGCTAGCGGGTATACGCAGTATTTT.